These 14 T cell receptor beta chains came from one sample sequenced in a study of blood T cell repertoires in COVID-19. Sequencing used immunoSEQ multiplex PCR; TCRdb keeps in-frame clones, though not all of them. The sample lists roughly 420,000 clones, roughly 88% occurring once. Sequenced sample: PBMCs or T cells enriched from blood (not recorded which). The receptors were sampled from a woman in her 30s with acute COVID-19.

The chain uses TRBV9 and TRBJ2-2, with D tentatively TRBD2 (7 bases). Per germline, CDR1 SGDLS and CDR2 YYNGEE. V lost 0 bases to trimming and J lost 5 bases, with 11 bases between them. This CDR3 has 15 amino acids. The CDR3 DNA follows: TGTGCCAGCAGCGTAGCGGGGGGCGGAACCGGGGAGCTGTTTTTT. The encoded protein is CASSVAGGGTGELFF.

This clone was recorded only once. The rearrangement joins TRBV2 to TRBJ2-3; D may be TRBD2 (5 bases). V lost 4 bases to trimming and J lost 3 bases, with 8 bases between them. This CDR3 is built from 13 residues. Germline CDR1 is SNHLY and CDR2 is FYNNEI. CDR3 residues: CASSVLATDTQYF. The CDR3 DNA follows: TGTGCCAGCAGTGTTCTAGCTACAGATACGCAGTATTTT.

This clone was detected a few times. This rearrangement joins TRBV7-9 to TRBJ2-5, with 7 positions matching TRBD2. From germline, CDR1 is SEHNR and CDR2 FQNEAQ (reference sequence). With V trimmed by 5 bases and J by 5 bases, 8 bases remained unmatched. This CDR3 contains 14 residues. This CDR3 is CASSPGLGLETQYF. CDR3 DNA: TGTGCCAGCAGCCCCGGACTAGGTTTGGAGACCCAGTACTTC.

The chain joins TRBV6-1 to TRBJ2-7; D is perhaps TRBD2 (6 bases). The ends were cut back, 2 bases at V and 3 bases at J, with 20 bases in the middle. This CDR3 comprises 17 residues. In germline, CDR1 is MNHNS, CDR2 SASEGT. The CDR3 spells CASSELGGTTRDYEQYF. CDR3 DNA sequence: TGTGCCAGCAGTGAACTAGGCGGGACCACACGGGACTACGAGCAGTACTTC.

The chain combines TRBV6-5 with TRBJ1-5; D might be TRBD1 (5 bases). Germline V CDR1 and CDR2: MNHEY, SVGAGI. V was clipped by 8 bases and J by 5 bases, with 16 bases between them. The CDR3 totals 14 residues. The CDR3 nucleotides read TGTGCCAGCGTGGGGCTTCCCGAATATCAGCCCCAGCATTTT. This codes for CASVGLPEYQPQHF.

The count of this clone is one. The V gene is TRBV6-5, the J gene TRBJ1-2, with 8 positions matching TRBD1. Germline V gene lookup returns CDR1 MNHEY and CDR2 SVGAGI. Germline trimming cut 10 bases from V and 6 bases from J; bases unmatched to any gene: 10. This CDR3 spans 13 amino acids. CDR3 sequence reads: CATQRTGPDGYTF. In DNA form, the CDR3 reads TGTGCCACCCAAAGGACAGGGCCAGATGGCTACACCTTC.

V usage is TRBV24-1 and J usage is TRBJ1-2; weak D call: TRBD1 (6 bases). V was shortened by 2 bases and J by 5 bases, with 11 bases between the two germline ends. Germline lookup yields CDR1 KGHDR and CDR2 SFDVKD. The CDR3 sequence is 14 residues long. CDR3 loop: CATSDSRTVYGYTF. In DNA, the CDR3 is TGTGCCACCAGTGATTCGCGGACAGTATATGGCTACACCTTC.

The DNA for the CDR3 is TGTGCCAGCAGCCCACCGGGGGGGGATAGGACTGAAGCTTTCTTT. Protein product: CASSPPGGDRTEAFF. The chain uses TRBV5-4 and TRBJ1-1; maybe TRBD1 (5 bases). Looked up from germline, CDR1 is SGHNT and CDR2 is YYREEE (reference sequence). V was cut by 4 bases and J by 5 bases, with 18 bases left in between. This CDR3 spans 15 amino acids.

The chain is built from TRBV30 and TRBJ2-3, with D possibly being TRBD1 (6 bases). Germline V gene sequence: CDR1 GTSNPN, CDR2 SVGIG (reference sequence). The CDR3 contains 13 residues. V was clipped by 6 bases and J by 2 bases, with 12 bases between them. The CDR3 protein is CACQGPITDTQYF. The CDR3 DNA is TGTGCCTGCCAGGGGCCTATCACAGATACGCAGTATTTT.

The chain is built from TRBV6-5 and TRBJ1-6; D is unclear. The CDR3 extends over 15 amino acids. Germline lookup yields CDR1 MNHEY and CDR2 SVGAGI. V was trimmed by 4 bases and J by 7 bases, leaving 14 bases between them. The CDR3: CASSFTRGENSPLHF. CDR3 bases: TGTGCCAGCAGTTTTACCCGTGGGGAGAATTCACCCCTCCACTTT.

This chain joins TRBV24-1 and TRBJ1-2, with 7 nucleotides matching TRBD1. V trimming: 4 bases; J trimming: 2 bases; junction bases outside the gene matches: 6. Germline V lookup: CDR1 KGHDR, CDR2 SFDVKD. The length of the CDR3 is 15 residues. The CDR3 here is CATSESTTGNYGYTF. CDR3 DNA sequence: TGTGCCACCAGTGAATCGACGACAGGGAACTATGGCTACACCTTC.

This clone was seen just once. The V call is TRBV6-5, the J call TRBJ2-7; possible D gene TRBD1, 5 bases. The V gene lost 0 bases and the J gene lost 3 bases, with 9 bases spanning the gap. There are 14 residues in the CDR3. Germline-derived CDR1 and CDR2 are MNHEY and SVGAGI. CDR3 protein: CASSYSQGYYEQYF. The CDR3 DNA follows: TGTGCCAGCAGTTACTCCCAGGGATACTACGAGCAGTACTTC.

The chain has TRBV5-1 and TRBJ2-5; TRBD1 aligns across 9 bases. The CDR3 runs 15 residues. J gave up 1 base and V 3 bases, and 4 bases lay outside the gene matches. Germline CDR1 is SGHRS and CDR2 is YFSETQ. CDR3 residues: CASSSKTGGQETQYF. The CDR3 nucleotides read TGCGCCAGCAGCTCTAAGACAGGGGGCCAAGAGACCCAGTACTTC. Using reference TRBV5-1 and TRBJ2-5 for the parts outside the CDR3, the full variable domain is KAGVTQTPRYLIKTRGQQVTLSCSPISGHRSVSWYQQTPGQGLQFLFEYFSETQRNKGNFPGRFSGRQFSNSRSEMNVSTLELGDSALYLCASSSKTGGQETQYFGPGTRLLVL.

The CDR3 sequence is CASSLDRDTEAFF. The CDR3 DNA reads as TGTGCCAGCAGCTTGGACAGGGACACTGAAGCTTTCTTT. The gene calls are TRBV5-6 and TRBJ1-1; D may be TRBD1 (6 bases). Germline V gene data show CDR1 as SGHDT and CDR2 as YYEEEE. Between the trimmed V and J ends, which lost 0 bases and 3 bases, there was a span of 6 bases. CDR3 length: 13 amino acids.